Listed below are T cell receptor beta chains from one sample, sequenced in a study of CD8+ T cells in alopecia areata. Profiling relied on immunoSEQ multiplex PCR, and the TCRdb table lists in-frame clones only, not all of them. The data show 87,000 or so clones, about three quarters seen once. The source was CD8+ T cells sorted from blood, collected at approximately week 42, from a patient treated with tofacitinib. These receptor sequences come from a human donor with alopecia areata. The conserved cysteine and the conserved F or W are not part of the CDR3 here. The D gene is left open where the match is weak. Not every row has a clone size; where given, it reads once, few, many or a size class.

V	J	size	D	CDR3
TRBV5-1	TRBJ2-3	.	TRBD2	ASSFGRGNTQY
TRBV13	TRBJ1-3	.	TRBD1	ASSWTGQGEVMRNTIY
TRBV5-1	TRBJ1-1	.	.	ASSIEVGSENTEAF
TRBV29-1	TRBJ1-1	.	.	SVGQNTEAF
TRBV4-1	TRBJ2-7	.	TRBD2	ASSQGIASGGDEQY
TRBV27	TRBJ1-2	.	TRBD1	ASSFKGAFSNGYT
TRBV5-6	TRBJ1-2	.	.	ASSSDSELNYGYT
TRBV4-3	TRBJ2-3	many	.	ASSQDPSSADTQY
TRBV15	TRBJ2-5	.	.	ATSNFPEKQETQY
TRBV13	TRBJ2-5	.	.	ASSLKQNQETQY
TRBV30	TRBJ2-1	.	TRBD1	ASGTDNEQF
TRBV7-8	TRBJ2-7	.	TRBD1	ASSLRGQGLSINYEQY
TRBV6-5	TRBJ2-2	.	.	ASSGGLGSGELF
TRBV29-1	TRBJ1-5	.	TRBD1	SVRGDSNQPQH
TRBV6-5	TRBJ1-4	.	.	ASSYDRSSLNEKLF
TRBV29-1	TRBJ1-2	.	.	SVDTGNLNYGYT
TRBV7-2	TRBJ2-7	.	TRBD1	ASSLGGQGLYEQY
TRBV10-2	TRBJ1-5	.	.	ASRRDSGQPQH
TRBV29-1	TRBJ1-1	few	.	SVGVTGEAF
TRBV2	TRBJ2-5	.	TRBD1	ASSEIRGSGETQY
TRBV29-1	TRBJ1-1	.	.	SVGFGLNTEAF
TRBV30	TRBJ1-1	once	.	AWSGDTEAF
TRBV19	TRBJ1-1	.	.	ASSPGGGTEAF
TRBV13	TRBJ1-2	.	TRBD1	ASSLGDRQGQYGYT
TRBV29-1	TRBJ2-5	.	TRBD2	SVYSGGEQY
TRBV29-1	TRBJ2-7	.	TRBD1	SVGTGVYDEQY
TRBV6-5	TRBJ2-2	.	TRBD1	ASRMGTGDTGELF
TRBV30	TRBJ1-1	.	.	AWVQGTEAF
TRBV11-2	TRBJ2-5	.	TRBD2	ASSPRTSGGQETQY
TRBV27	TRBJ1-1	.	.	ASSPGDQRGTEAF
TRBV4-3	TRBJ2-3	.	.	ASSPRSSTDTQY
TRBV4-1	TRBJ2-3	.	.	ASSQDLLGNTQY
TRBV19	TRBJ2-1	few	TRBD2	ASSIPQGAGSNNEQF
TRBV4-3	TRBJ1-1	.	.	ASSQERRSTEAF
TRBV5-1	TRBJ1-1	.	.	ASSSGAEAF
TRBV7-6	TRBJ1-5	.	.	ASSLGRGDNQPQH
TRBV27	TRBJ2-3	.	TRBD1	ASSQNRGSTDTQY
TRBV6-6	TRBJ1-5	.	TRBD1	ATGGRGKQPQH
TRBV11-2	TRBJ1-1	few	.	ASSLGGLIAEAF
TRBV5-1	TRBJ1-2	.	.	ASSLGSGYT